The 21 T cell receptor beta chains presented below share a single source sample, sequenced in a study of blood T cell repertoires in COVID-19. Some clones are missing from TCRdb's copy, which holds only in-frame ones; the method was immunoSEQ multiplex PCR. The sample contains some 290,000 clones, 75% to 90% of which appear only once. What was sequenced was peripheral blood. These receptors all come from a woman between 45 and 65 years old who had recovered from COVID-19.

J is TRBJ1-3 and V is TRBV7-2; D unclear. CDR3 length: 15 amino acids. Germline CDR1 reads SGHTA; CDR2 reads FQGNSA. Trimming removed 6 bases from V and 4 bases from J, with 16 bases in between. The CDR3 DNA follows: TGTGCCAGCAGAGATGCAGGATCACACGGAAACACCATATATTTT. Its protein product is CASRDAGSHGNTIYF.

The chain combines TRBV6-5 with TRBJ2-5; weak D call: TRBD1 (6 bases). V was pared by 5 bases and J by 1 base, with 14 bases between. The CDR3 consists of 15 residues. Germline V gene sequence: CDR1 MNHEY, CDR2 SVGAGI. In DNA, the CDR3 is TGTGCCAGCAGTAGGGACACCATGGCCCAAGAGACCCAGTACTTC. Protein sequence: CASSRDTMAQETQYF.

This chain uses TRBV9 with TRBJ2-7, with D possibly being TRBD2 (6 bases). CDR1 and CDR2 from the germline V gene are SGDLS and YYNGEE. Between the trimmed V and J ends, which lost 3 bases and 2 bases, there was a span of 15 bases. CDR3 length: 15 amino acids. The CDR3 here is CASSAYSGATYEQYF. The CDR3 DNA follows: TGTGCCAGCAGCGCTTATAGCGGAGCCACCTACGAGCAGTACTTC. Based on the CDR3 plus reference TRBV9 and TRBJ2-7, the full variable domain is DSGVTQTPKHLITATGQRVTLRCSPRSGDLSVYWYQQSLDQGLQFLIQYYNGEERAKGNILERFSAQQFPDLHSELNLSSLELGDSALYFCASSAYSGATYEQYFGPGTRLTVT.

The rearrangement links TRBV19 to TRBJ2-3, with 12 bases identical to TRBD1. CDR3 size: 15 residues. V lost 5 bases, J lost 4 bases, and 4 bases stayed unmatched. Per the germline V gene, CDR1 is LNHDA and CDR2 is SQIVND (reference sequence). CDR3 coding DNA: TGTGCCAGTAGTGGGGACAGGGGGCAAGCAGATACGCAGTATTTT. Translation: CASSGDRGQADTQYF.

The rearrangement uses TRBV19 and TRBJ2-3; TRBD1 might be the D (6 bases). From germline, CDR1 is LNHDA and CDR2 SQIVND (reference sequence). Trimming removed 6 bases from V and 0 bases from J, with 13 bases in between. The CDR3 consists of 15 residues. The DNA for the CDR3 is TGTGCCAGTAGCACAGGGATCTCTAGCACAGATACGCAGTATTTT. The encoded protein is CASSTGISSTDTQYF.

The chain carries TRBV19 and TRBJ2-1, with 13 nucleotides matching TRBD2. V lost 6 bases to trimming and J lost 4 bases; unmatched junction nucleotides: 9. The CDR3 length is 17 residues. The germline V gene encodes CDR1 LNHDA and CDR2 SQIVND (reference sequence). As DNA, the CDR3 is TGTGCCAGTAGGTTCCTCGGACTAGCGGGAGAGTACAATGAGCAGTTCTTC. It is translated as CASRFLGLAGEYNEQFF.

The chain has TRBV19 and TRBJ2-1; a weak D match, TRBD2 (6 bases). This CDR3 has 15 residues. V lost 6 bases, J lost 8 bases, and 20 bases lay in between. Germline lookup yields CDR1 LNHDA and CDR2 SQIVND (reference sequence). The CDR3 DNA reads as TGTGCCAGTAGCACCGGGACTTATATAGCCGATGAGCAGTTCTTC. Translation gives CASSTGTYIADEQFF.

V usage is TRBV4-2 and J usage is TRBJ1-2; D call uncertain. Germline-derived CDR1 and CDR2 are LGHNA and YNFKEQ. CDR3 length: 15 amino acids. Trimming shortened V by 0 bases and J by 3 bases, and 11 bases separated the two germline ends. The CDR3 sequence is CASSQDHANHYGYTF. In DNA, the CDR3 is TGTGCCAGCAGCCAAGATCATGCGAACCACTATGGCTACACCTTC.

The chain has TRBV28 and TRBJ2-7; D may be TRBD2 (7 bases). This CDR3 has 14 residues. Germline-derived CDR1 and CDR2 are MDHEN and SYDVKM. V was shortened by 2 bases and J by 1 base, with 9 bases between the two germline ends. The CDR3 reads CASSLAGASYEQYF. CDR3 bases: TGTGCCAGCAGTTTAGCGGGGGCATCCTACGAGCAGTACTTC.

CDR3 sequence reads: CASSKVRGQGFGYNYGYTF. Here the CDR3 DNA reads TGTGCCAGCAGCAAAGTCCGGGGACAGGGGTTCGGTTATAACTATGGCTACACCTTC. The rearrangement joins TRBV21-1 to TRBJ1-2; TRBD1 is taken as the D call from the table, unchecked against the DNA. TRBV21-1 is annotated as a pseudogene. The length of the CDR3 is 19 residues.

The chain couples TRBV29-1 to TRBJ2-1, with D possibly being TRBD2 (5 bases). Trimming shortened V by 0 bases and J by 7 bases, and 10 bases separated the two germline ends. The CDR3 runs to 13 residues. Germline CDR1 is SQVTM and CDR2 is ANQGSEA. CDR3 sequence: CSVEDRWRNEQFF. The CDR3 DNA reads as TGCAGCGTTGAAGATCGTTGGAGGAATGAGCAGTTCTTC.

The chain links TRBV5-5 to TRBJ1-4; D is uncertain. V lost 2 bases to trimming and J lost 1 base, with 18 bases between them. Germline V lookup: CDR1 SGHKS, CDR2 YYEKEE (reference sequence). The CDR3 is 18 amino acids. CDR3 nucleotide sequence: TGTGCCAGCAGCTTTTCCCGGGCGGGGATCGGAACTAATGAAAAACTGTTTTTT. It yields the protein CASSFSRAGIGTNEKLFF.

V gene TRBV6-6 combines with J gene TRBJ2-7; D gene unclear. Germline CDR1 MNHNY, CDR2 SVGAGI (reference sequence). Deletions cut 4 bases from V and 4 bases from J, with 5 bases between. The CDR3 contains 11 residues. Here the CDR3 reads CASSSLYEQYF. As DNA, the CDR3 is TGTGCCAGCAGTTCCCTTTACGAGCAGTACTTC.

This clone is medium-sized in the sample. The chain is built from TRBV27 and TRBJ2-7, with a weak D call TRBD2 (5 bases). The V end was cut by 3 bases, the J end by 0 bases, with 12 bases between. CDR1 is MNHEY and CDR2 is SMNVEV in the germline V gene (reference sequence). The CDR3 extends over 15 amino acids. The CDR3 loop is CASSFSAALSYEQYF. The CDR3 DNA is TGTGCCAGCAGTTTTTCAGCGGCACTCTCCTACGAGCAGTACTTC.

J is TRBJ2-7 and V is TRBV29-1; TRBD1 aligns across 8 bases. Germline V gene sequence: CDR1 SQVTM, CDR2 ANQGSEA. The CDR3 loop spans 14 amino acids. J lost 3 bases, V lost 7 bases, and 11 bases had no gene match. The CDR3 here is CSATDRAGVYEQYF. The DNA for the CDR3 is TGCAGCGCGACGGACAGGGCCGGGGTCTACGAGCAGTACTTC.

The chain joins TRBV28 to TRBJ1-1, with 8 bases aligning to TRBD1. CDR1 and CDR2 (germline): MDHEN, SYDVKM. V gave up 4 bases and J gave up 2 bases; unmatched junction bases: 12. This CDR3 has 17 residues. CDR3 nucleotide sequence: TGTGCCAGCAGTTCCTACTTTTTACAGGGGGAAAACACTGAAGCTTTCTTT. Translation gives CASSSYFLQGENTEAFF.

This clone was recorded once. The CDR3 bases are TGTGCCAGCAGACTACCAGGGGGTATGAACGAGCAGTACTTC. It encodes CASRLPGGMNEQYF. The chain has TRBV6-5 and TRBJ2-7; 7 bases are a match to TRBD1. Trimming removed 6 bases from V and 5 bases from J; junction bases left unmatched: 10. The CDR3 has 14 residues. Germline CDR1 MNHEY, CDR2 SVGAGI.

This CDR3 reads CASVTSGRTYEQYF. As DNA, the CDR3 is TGTGCCAGCGTGACTAGCGGGAGGACCTACGAGCAGTACTTC. V gene TRBV28 combines with J gene TRBJ2-7; 13 nucleotides align to TRBD2. The V and J ends lost 8 bases and 2 bases, in that order; junction bases with no gene match: 3. The germline V gene has CDR1 MDHEN and CDR2 SYDVKM. This CDR3 spans 14 amino acids.

The table lists this clone with a count of one. J is TRBJ2-2 and V is TRBV27; a possible D gene is TRBD2 (6 bases). This CDR3 has 15 amino acids. V lost 5 bases, J lost 5 bases, and 15 bases lay in between. Germline V gene sequence: CDR1 MNHEY, CDR2 SMNVEV (reference sequence). CDR3 region: CASSRWTEGTGELFF. The CDR3 coding sequence is TGTGCCAGCAGTCGTTGGACGGAGGGAACCGGGGAGCTGTTTTTT.

The gene calls are TRBV11-2 and TRBJ1-1; the D is unclear. Trimming took off 5 bases at V and 3 bases at J, with 7 bases between the two ends. This CDR3 comprises 12 residues. The germline V gene encodes CDR1 SGHAT and CDR2 FQNNGV. The CDR3 sequence: CASSQFDTEAFF. DNA of the CDR3: TGTGCCAGCAGCCAATTTGACACTGAAGCTTTCTTT.

The chain carries TRBV28 and TRBJ1-2; 7 bases are shared with TRBD1. The CDR3 sequence is 13 residues long. Unmatched junction bases numbered 8, after V lost 5 bases and J lost 8 bases. CDR1 and CDR2 (germline): MDHEN, SYDVKM. In DNA, the CDR3 is TGTGCCAGCAGTCCAGGGGGTTCTGTCGGCTACACCTTC. This gives the protein CASSPGGSVGYTF.